The clone carrying this T cell receptor beta chain showed up many times. Its cognate antigen is unknown. The sample is drawn from a study of T cells in Graves' hyperthyroidism and ophthalmopathy. Across the study: The authors collected peripheral blood at initial diagnosis, before any treatment.

Graves' hyperthyroidism was deemed stable given no ophthalmopathy progression within 18 months. Each diagnosis drew on symptoms, thyroxine, TRAb, thyroid ultrasound and orbital computed tomography findings. TCR beta CDR3 regions were amplified from RNA. First-round RT-PCR of the TCR CDR3 relied on the HTBI primer set. TCRdb analysed the multiplex PCR reads with MiXCR anew, one entry per CDR3 protein. The sample has hundreds of thousands of distinct CDR3 sequences; 15% to 18% are singletons. The CDR3 spans 15 residues. Germline trimming cut 5 bases from V and 2 bases from J; bases unmatched to any gene: 7. The germline gives CDR1 SGHTA, CDR2 FQGNSA. Points from the study as a whole: Also found in blood were most expanded thyroid clonotypes above 0.001.

This receptor was taken from a woman aged 18-30 years with Graves' hyperthyroidism. The rearrangement links TRBV7-2 to TRBJ2-5; 8 bases are a match to TRBD2. The material sequenced was blood. The CDR3 spells CASSTLGGGQETQYF. The CDR3, as DNA: TGTGCCAGCAGCACCCTCGGGGGGGGACAAGAGACCCAGTACTTC.